This passage covers 26 T cell receptor beta chains from one sample sequenced in a study of patients and donors after allogeneic stem cell transplantation. TCRdb called the RT-PCR reads again in MiXCR, with one record for every CDR3 protein. The sample records over 400,000 distinct CDR3 sequences, approximately 16% being singletons. The sample comprised blood, either unsorted or a sorted T cell fraction (not recorded which). Source of these receptors: a human donor who was either an allogeneic HSCT recipient or a stem cell or donor lymphocyte infusion donor (not recorded which). It is not recorded whose cells these are; they may come from a transplant donor.

This clonotype showed up just a few times. The chain combines TRBV11-2 with TRBJ2-2; unclear D gene. V dropped 5 bases and J dropped 3 bases, with 7 bases sitting between them. The CDR3 loop spans 13 amino acids. Germline V gene sequence: CDR1 SGHAT, CDR2 FQNNGV. Here the CDR3 reads CASSTFYTGELFF. CDR3 nucleotide sequence: TGTGCCAGCAGCACGTTTTACACCGGGGAGCTGTTTTTT.

In its sample, this clonotype was seen a few times. The CDR3 sequence: CAISEPPGGVNTEAFF. In nucleotides, the CDR3 is TGTGCCATCAGTGAGCCCCCGGGCGGAGTGAACACTGAAGCTTTCTTT. This chain links TRBV10-3 with TRBJ1-1; D remains ambiguous. The CDR3 spans 16 residues. CDR1 and CDR2 from the germline V gene are ENHRY and SYGVKD. With 2 bases removed from V and 0 bases from J, the gap between germline ends came to 13 bases.

This clonotype appeared many times. The chain couples TRBV5-1 to TRBJ2-1, with 8 nucleotides matching TRBD2. CDR1 is SGHRS and CDR2 is YFSETQ in the germline V gene. V lost 4 bases, J lost 2 bases, and 8 bases stayed unmatched. This CDR3 comprises 16 residues. This CDR3 is CASSALGGVAYNEQFF. CDR3 in DNA: TGCGCCAGCAGCGCCCTCGGGGGGGTTGCCTACAATGAGCAGTTCTTC.

This clonotype was observed at least ten times. J is TRBJ1-5 and V is TRBV7-2, with TRBD1 matching over 7 bases. The CDR3 sequence is 15 residues long. V was clipped by 1 base and J by 2 bases; unmatched bases: 2. Per germline, CDR1 SGHTA and CDR2 FQGNSA. The CDR3 coding sequence is TGTGCCAGCAGCTTAGATACAGGGGGCAATCAGCCCCAGCATTTT. Amino acids: CASSLDTGGNQPQHF.

This clonotype was seen a handful of times. The rearrangement links TRBV28 to TRBJ2-7; D is unresolved. V was shortened by 6 bases and J by 7 bases, with 19 bases between the two germline ends. This CDR3 is built from 14 residues. Germline V gives CDR1 MDHEN, CDR2 SYDVKM. The chain's CDR3 is CASSRRQLLQEQYF. The CDR3 bases are TGTGCCAGCAGCAGAAGGCAGCTCTTGCAAGAGCAGTACTTC.

The sample holds many counts of this clonotype. The chain combines TRBV5-1 with TRBJ1-1; D is possibly TRBD1 (5 bases). Germline assignment: CDR1 SGHRS and CDR2 YFSETQ. This CDR3 is built from 15 residues. The V and J ends lost 0 bases and 0 bases respectively, with 9 bases between them. In nucleotides, the CDR3 is TGCGCCAGCAGCTTGGGACAGACCTTGAACACTGAAGCTTTCTTT. Protein sequence: CASSLGQTLNTEAFF.

This clonotype has ten or more counts. The chain recombines TRBV2 with TRBJ2-7, with D uncertain. Trimming stripped 4 bases from V and 4 bases from J, with 5 bases between. Germline CDR1 reads SNHLY; CDR2 reads FYNNEI. There are 11 residues in the CDR3. CDR3 residues: CASSVGYEQYF. In DNA form, the CDR3 reads TGTGCCAGCAGTGTGGGGTACGAGCAGTACTTC.

This chain joins TRBV7-2 and TRBJ2-1; no reliable D call. Deletions cut 5 bases from V and 1 base from J, with 6 bases between. The CDR3 extends over 13 amino acids. Germline CDR1 reads SGHTA; CDR2 reads FQGNSA. CDR3 bases: TGTGCCAGCAGCCCTATATCCTACAATGAGCAGTTCTTC. Residues: CASSPISYNEQFF.

This clonotype was detected once. The chain uses TRBV2 and TRBJ2-3, with D possibly called TRBD1 or TRBD2 (6 bases each). The germline V and J ends were trimmed by 10 bases and 0 bases, with 17 bases remaining between them. The CDR3 runs 15 residues. Germline V gene sequence: CDR1 SNHLY, CDR2 FYNNEI. The CDR3: CAISGGPDSTDTQYF. Here the CDR3 DNA reads TGTGCCATCTCCGGGGGCCCGGACAGCACAGATACGCAGTATTTT.

This clonotype was seen a few times. The chain is built from TRBV5-4 and TRBJ1-1, with D hard to call. The CDR3 sequence is 14 residues long. V lost 0 bases and J lost 5, with 11 bases in between. Germline CDR1 and CDR2: SGHNT and YYREEE (reference sequence). CDR3 coding DNA: TGTGCCAGCAGCTTGGAAAGAGCGGGGACTGAAGCTTTCTTT. It codes for CASSLERAGTEAFF.

The chain combines TRBV18 with TRBJ1-1; D gene ambiguous. Trimming removed 2 bases at V and 6 bases at J, with 10 bases between. Germline V lookup: CDR1 KGHSH, CDR2 LQKENI. This CDR3 spans 13 amino acids. The CDR3 region is CASSPILGAEAFF. The CDR3 bases are TGTGCCAGCTCACCAATTCTGGGCGCTGAAGCTTTCTTT.

This chain links TRBV2 with TRBJ1-1, with D uncertain. This CDR3 region has 13 residues. Germline CDR1 and CDR2: SNHLY and FYNNEI. Trimming left V 11 bases short and J 1 base short, with 14 bases between. This chain's CDR3 is CAGSGRTNTEAFF. The CDR3 DNA is TGTGCCGGCTCAGGCAGGACGAACACTGAAGCTTTCTTT.

This clonotype occurred a few times. The V gene is TRBV9, the J gene TRBJ2-7; a possible D gene is TRBD1 (6 bases). With 3 bases removed from V and 5 bases from J, the gap between germline ends came to 12 bases. CDR1 is SGDLS and CDR2 is YYNGEE in the germline V gene. CDR3 length: 13 amino acids. CDR3 in amino acids: CASSGQVRNEQYF. In nucleotides, the CDR3 is TGTGCCAGCAGCGGACAGGTTCGAAACGAGCAGTACTTC. Complete variable domain (other parts from reference TRBV9 and TRBJ2-7): DSGVTQTPKHLITATGQRVTLRCSPRSGDLSVYWYQQSLDQGLQFLIQYYNGEERAKGNILERFSAQQFPDLHSELNLSSLELGDSALYFCASSGQVRNEQYFGPGTRLTVT.

This clonotype has ten or more counts. The gene calls are TRBV19 and TRBJ1-5; D remains ambiguous. In germline, CDR1 is LNHDA, CDR2 SQIVND (reference sequence). The germline V and J ends were trimmed by 5 bases and 0 bases, with 14 bases remaining between them. The CDR3 is made up of 16 amino acids. The CDR3 protein is CASSVQDAYSNQPQHF. The CDR3, as DNA: TGTGCCAGTAGTGTCCAGGACGCCTATAGCAATCAGCCCCAGCATTTT.

This clonotype has just a few counts. CDR3 sequence (DNA): TGTGCCAGCAGTTCCCAGTGGAGGCATAATTCACCCCTCCACTTT. It yields the protein CASSSQWRHNSPLHF. This chain uses TRBV12-3 or TRBV12-4 with TRBJ1-6, with unresolved D. V gave up 4 bases and J gave up 5 bases, with 12 bases separating them. The CDR3 contains 15 residues.

This clonotype was seen only a few times. This chain connects TRBV7-9 to TRBJ1-1; D gene ambiguous. This CDR3 has 15 residues. Germline lookup yields CDR1 SEHNR and CDR2 FQNEAQ (reference sequence). Deletions cut 1 base from V and 7 bases from J, with 16 bases between. CDR3 amino acids: CASSLEGSEGHEAFF. The CDR3 nucleotides are TGTGCCAGCAGCTTAGAGGGCTCGGAAGGGCATGAAGCTTTCTTT.

The CDR3 bases are TGTGCCAGCAGCTCCGTATCCCCTTATGGCTACACCTTC. Protein sequence: CASSSVSPYGYTF. The chain combines TRBV7-2 with TRBJ1-2; D gene unclear. The CDR3 length is 13 residues. Trimming shortened V by 4 bases and J by 5 bases, and 11 bases separated the two germline ends. Germline values: CDR1 SGHTA, CDR2 FQGNSA.

This clonotype was observed many times. This rearrangement joins TRBV7-3 to TRBJ2-1, with 12 bases matching TRBD1. The germline CDR1 and CDR2 sequences are SGHTA and FQGTGA. V shed 8 bases and J 7 bases; nucleotides not matched to a gene: 12. This CDR3 region has 16 residues. For the CDR3, the DNA is TGTGCCAGCGGACTATCTGGGACAGGGGGCCGGAATGAGCAGTTCTTC. Translation: CASGLSGTGGRNEQFF.

V gene TRBV20-1 combines with J gene TRBJ2-3; 11 bases are a match to TRBD2. CDR3 length: 15 residues. Germline V gene data show CDR1 as DFQATT and CDR2 as SNEGSKA (reference sequence). Trimming removed 5 bases from V and 6 bases from J; junction bases left unmatched: 10. CDR3 amino acids: CSAAPLAGGSDTQYF. The DNA of the CDR3 is TGCAGTGCTGCCCCCCTAGCGGGGGGATCCGATACGCAGTATTTT.

There are a few counts of this clonotype. The chain couples TRBV10-3 to TRBJ2-6, with D unresolved. CDR1 and CDR2 from the germline V gene are ENHRY and SYGVKD. With 8 bases removed from V and 1 base from J, the gap between germline ends came to 15 bases. The length of the CDR3 is 16 residues. CDR3 sequence reads: CAIALKGGSGANVLTF. The CDR3 DNA reads as TGTGCCATCGCCCTTAAAGGCGGATCTGGGGCCAACGTCCTGACTTTC.

The J gene is TRBJ2-7, the V gene TRBV5-1; D is possibly TRBD1 or TRBD2 (5 bases each). CDR3 length: 12 residues. V shed 3 bases and J shed 5 bases, with 9 bases lying between them. Germline V lookup: CDR1 SGHRS, CDR2 YFSETQ. CDR3 sequence (DNA): TGCGCCAGCAGCTCCGGGACCCACGAGCAGTACTTC. Its protein product is CASSSGTHEQYF. Together with reference TRBV5-1 and TRBJ2-7, the CDR3 gives the full variable domain: KAGVTQTPRYLIKTRGQQVTLSCSPISGHRSVSWYQQTPGQGLQFLFEYFSETQRNKGNFPGRFSGRQFSNSRSEMNVSTLELGDSALYLCASSSGTHEQYFGPGTRLTVT.

This clonotype was recorded a few times. The J gene is TRBJ2-1, the V gene TRBV5-6; TRBD2 is a possible D gene (6 bases). This CDR3 region has 14 residues. Germline V CDR1 and CDR2: SGHDT, YYEEEE. Trimming took 4 bases from V and 3 from J, leaving 11 bases between them. The CDR3 protein is CASSPEGLYNEQFF. CDR3 in DNA: TGTGCCAGCAGCCCGGAGGGACTCTACAATGAGCAGTTCTTC.

This chain uses TRBV7-9 with TRBJ2-3; D perhaps matches TRBD2 (5 bases). V was cut by 1 base and J by 0 bases, with 14 bases left in between. In germline, CDR1 is SEHNR, CDR2 FQNEAQ (reference sequence). The CDR3 has 17 amino acids. The CDR3 sequence is CASSLEKRFRSTDTQYF. CDR3 sequence (DNA): TGTGCCAGCAGCTTAGAGAAGCGGTTCAGGAGCACAGATACGCAGTATTTT.

J is TRBJ1-4 and V is TRBV11-2, with 9 bases aligning to TRBD1. Germline V lookup: CDR1 SGHAT, CDR2 FQNNGV. There are 15 residues in the CDR3. V lost 1 base to trimming and J lost 8 bases; unmatched junction nucleotides: 5. The CDR3 nucleotides read TGTGCCAGCAGCTTAGGACGACAGGGGGGAGAAAAACTGTTTTTT. Amino acid sequence: CASSLGRQGGEKLFF.

Only a few counts were recorded for this clonotype. The chain combines TRBV4-3 with TRBJ1-1; 7 nucleotides agree with TRBD1. J was trimmed by 1 base and V by 1 base; bases with no gene match: 9. Germline values: CDR1 LGHNA, CDR2 YSLEER. This CDR3 comprises 17 residues. CDR3 DNA: TGCGCCAGCAGCCAAGGCGAGGGGGCGAGGGCGAACACTGAAGCTTTCTTT. This translates into CASSQGEGARANTEAFF.

This clonotype was counted at least ten times. This chain connects TRBV7-6 to TRBJ2-7; TRBD2 is a possible D gene (6 bases). Germline CDR1 and CDR2: SGHVS and FNYEAQ. The CDR3 has 14 residues. Trimming shortened V by 4 bases and J by 2 bases, and 12 bases separated the two germline ends. Written as DNA, the CDR3 is TGTGCCAGCAGCTCCTTTAGCGGTCCCTACGAGCAGTACTTC. This sequence encodes CASSSFSGPYEQYF.